These T cell receptor beta chains were read from a single sample in a study of blood T cells in healthy people across ages. TCRdb re-derived calls from the 5' RACE reads in MiXCR, one entry per CDR3 protein. The data contain approximately 670,000 distinct CDR3 sequences, 40% to 45% of them singletons. The sequencing sample was made of blood. The receptors come from a man aged 80 or over in good health. The CDR3 runs from the conserved cysteine through the conserved F or W. Each record gives: V gene, D gene, J gene, clone size, CDR3 protein, CDR3 DNA. A D gene is named only where the DNA matches it firmly. A clone size is listed for some rows: how often the clone was seen (once, few, many), or a class if it is expanded.

TRBV11-2	NA	TRBJ2-5	NA	CASSQPLQETQYF	TGTGCCAGCAGCCAGCCCTTACAAGAGACCCAGTACTTC
TRBV28	NA	TRBJ2-1	NA	CASSLQYNGQFF	TGTGCCAGCAGTTTACAGTACAATGGGCAGTTCTTC
TRBV6-5	TRBD1	TRBJ1-1	few	CASSYYSRSWTGGGTEAFF	TGTGCCAGCAGTTACTATTCTCGTTCCTGGACAGGGGGGGGAACTGAAGCTTTCTTT
TRBV7-2	TRBD2	TRBJ2-5	many	CASSLGGSGTKTQYF	TGTGCCAGCAGCTTAGGCGGTAGCGGGACCAAGACCCAGTACTTC
TRBV7-9	NA	TRBJ2-4	NA	CASSLGGGVNIQYF	TGTGCCAGCAGCTTAGGCGGAGGGGTCAACATTCAGTACTTC
TRBV7-2	NA	TRBJ2-3	NA	CASRYAGLDTQYF	TGTGCCAGCAGATACGCAGGGTTGGATACGCAGTATTTT
TRBV2	TRBD1	TRBJ2-2	once	CASRADRGTGELFF	TGTGCCAGCAGGGCTGACAGGGGCACCGGGGAGCTGTTTTTT
TRBV20-1	TRBD1	TRBJ1-1	once	CSARDGTEQNTEAFF	TGCAGTGCTAGAGATGGGACAGAACAGAACACTGAAGCTTTCTTT
TRBV7-2	NA	TRBJ2-3	NA	CASSLSRRNTDTQYF	TGTGCCAGCAGCTTGTCCCGGCGGAACACAGATACGCAGTATTTT
TRBV20-1	TRBD1	TRBJ1-1	NA	CSATYMGQLNTEAFF	TGCAGTGCTACATATATGGGACAGTTGAACACTGAAGCTTTCTTT
TRBV6-6	NA	TRBJ2-7	NA	CASSPRVNRDRNEQYF	TGTGCCAGCAGTCCCCGGGTTAACAGGGATCGCAACGAGCAGTACTTC
TRBV5-4	NA	TRBJ1-5	NA	CASSSRTPNQPQHF	TGTGCCAGCAGCTCACGAACCCCGAATCAGCCCCAGCATTTT
TRBV3-1	NA	TRBJ2-2	NA	CASSPSGTLNTGELFF	TGTGCCAGCAGCCCTTCCGGGACACTGAACACCGGGGAGCTGTTTTTT
TRBV12-3/TRBV12-4	TRBD1	TRBJ1-6	many	CASRSPGTGRSPLHF	TGTGCCAGCAGATCGCCCGGGACAGGACGGTCACCCCTCCACTTT
TRBV11-2	NA	TRBJ2-1	few	CASSLGAGLQFF	TGTGCCAGCAGCTTAGGGGCTGGGTTACAGTTCTTC
TRBV20-1	NA	TRBJ1-2	NA	CSAMDTTLNYGYTF	TGCAGTGCTATGGACACGACGCTTAACTATGGCTACACCTTC
TRBV20-1	NA	TRBJ2-1	NA	CSASGGYSYNEQFF	TGCAGTGCTAGTGGCGGGTACTCCTACAATGAGCAGTTCTTC
TRBV6-1	NA	TRBJ1-1	NA	CASSEGWGLSEAFF	TGTGCCAGCAGTGAAGGGTGGGGTCTGTCTGAAGCTTTCTTT
TRBV12-3/TRBV12-4	TRBD2	TRBJ2-7	NA	CASSLRGSGRARYEQYF	TGTGCCAGCAGTTTACGGGGTAGCGGGAGGGCCAGGTACGAGCAGTACTTC
TRBV11-2	TRBD2	TRBJ2-1	NA	CASSFGGGRDNEQFF	TGTGCCAGCAGCTTCGGTGGCGGGAGGGACAATGAGCAGTTCTTC
TRBV4-3	NA	TRBJ2-3	few	CASSHLPRQEVLGTQYF	TGCGCCAGCAGCCACCTACCGAGACAGGAGGTTCTGGGTACGCAGTATTTT
TRBV11-3	TRBD1	TRBJ2-3	NA	CASSTEGQDAQYF	TGTGCCAGCAGCACAGAGGGACAGGATGCGCAGTATTTT
TRBV25-1	NA	TRBJ2-1	many	CASSDSKGYNEQFF	TGTGCCAGCAGTGATAGCAAGGGATACAATGAGCAGTTCTTC
TRBV7-2	NA	TRBJ1-2	NA	CASSLALRDNYGYTF	TGTGCCAGCAGCTTAGCCCTCAGGGATAACTATGGCTACACCTTC
TRBV10-1	NA	TRBJ2-5	NA	CASARGQGQTQYF	TGCGCCAGCGCCCGGGGGCAGGGGCAGACCCAGTACTTC
TRBV5-1	NA	TRBJ2-3	once	CASSFAPQSTDTQYF	TGCGCCAGCAGCTTTGCGCCACAATCCACAGATACGCAGTATTTT
TRBV12-3/TRBV12-4	NA	TRBJ1-1	NA	CASRVMEVTEAFF	TGTGCCAGCAGAGTCATGGAGGTCACTGAAGCTTTCTTT
TRBV7-2	TRBD2	TRBJ2-7	NA	CASSSGTSGAPYEQYF	TGTGCCAGCAGCTCCGGGACTAGCGGGGCCCCCTACGAGCAGTATTTC
TRBV7-2	TRBD1	TRBJ2-7	few	CASSLDRGLYEQYF	TGTGCCAGCAGCTTAGACAGGGGGCTCTACGAGCAGTACTTC
TRBV7-2	NA	TRBJ2-1	NA	CASRLDFYSYNEQFF	TGTGCCAGCAGGTTAGACTTCTACTCCTACAATGAGCAGTTCTTC
TRBV5-8	NA	TRBJ2-7	few	CASTKRGDSGYEQYF	TGTGCCAGCACAAAGAGGGGGGATTCGGGTTACGAGCAGTACTTC
TRBV13	NA	TRBJ2-3	few	CASSPRAQGDTQYF	TGTGCCAGCAGCCCCCGGGCCCAAGGGGATACGCAGTATTTT
TRBV4-3	TRBD1	TRBJ1-2	NA	CASSQVFDRATNCGHTF	TGCGCCAGCAGCCAAGTTTTCGACAGGGCGACTAACTGTGGCCACACCTTC
TRBV29-1	NA	TRBJ2-2	NA	CSVGGRSDTGELFF	TGCAGCGTTGGAGGGCGCTCCGACACCGGGGAGCTGTTTTTT
TRBV5-1	TRBD1	TRBJ2-5	NA	CASSWGGTGEQETQYF	TGCGCCAGCAGCTGGGGGGGGACAGGGGAACAAGAGACCCAGTACTTC
TRBV7-2	TRBD1	TRBJ1-2	NA	CASSGRDSTNYGYTF	TGTGCCAGCAGCGGAAGGGACAGCACTAACTATGGCTACACCTTC
TRBV28	TRBD2	TRBJ2-3	NA	CASSSDRTSGSTDTQYF	TGTGCCAGCAGCTCCGATAGGACTAGCGGCAGCACAGATACGCAGTATTTT
TRBV6-2/TRBV6-3	NA	TRBJ1-2	NA	CASSSRTDLYGYTF	TGTGCCAGCAGTTCCCGGACGGATCTCTATGGCTACACCTTC
TRBV5-1	NA	TRBJ1-2	NA	CASSLGGAEQIYGYTF	TGCGCCAGCAGCTTGGGCGGAGCGGAACAGATCTATGGCTACACCTTC
TRBV14	NA	TRBJ2-6	few	CASSQDGGSGANVLTF	TGTGCCAGCAGCCAAGATGGGGGGTCTGGGGCCAACGTCCTGACTTTC
TRBV7-2	TRBD2	TRBJ2-3	few	CASSSIGLAGGTDTQYF	TGTGCCAGCAGCTCCATCGGACTAGCGGGGGGCACAGATACGCAGTATTTT
TRBV14	NA	TRBJ1-6	few	CASSQDGFARSNSPLHF	TGTGCCAGCAGCCAAGATGGGTTCGCCAGAAGCAATTCACCCCTCCACTTT
TRBV3-1	TRBD1	TRBJ2-1	NA	CASSQDVLRDRVINEQFF	TGTGCCAGCAGCCAAGATGTACTCCGGGACAGGGTGATCAATGAGCAGTTCTTC
TRBV12-3/TRBV12-4	TRBD1	TRBJ1-5	NA	CASSLTGQGLDQPQHF	TGTGCCAGCAGTTTAACGGGACAGGGGTTGGACCAGCCCCAGCATTTT
TRBV7-9	TRBD1	TRBJ2-7	NA	CASSGTEFSYEQYF	TGTGCCAGCAGCGGGACAGAATTTTCCTACGAGCAGTACTTC
TRBV19	NA	TRBJ1-2	few	CASSIESNYGYTF	TGTGCCAGTAGTATAGAAAGCAACTATGGCTACACCTTC
TRBV20-1	NA	TRBJ1-1	NA	CSAIVVGEAFF	TGCAGTGCTATAGTGGTGGGTGAAGCTTTCTTT
TRBV14	NA	TRBJ2-1	many	CASSQVYGARYNEQFF	TGTGCCAGCAGCCAAGTATATGGGGCACGCTACAATGAGCAGTTCTTC
TRBV12-3/TRBV12-4	TRBD2	TRBJ2-7	NA	CASTTYQREVIYEQYF	TGTGCCAGCACCACTTACCAGCGGGAGGTGATTTACGAGCAGTACTTC
TRBV11-2	TRBD1	TRBJ2-3	few	CASSSTTGRTDTQYF	TGTGCCAGCAGCTCGACGACAGGGCGGACAGATACGCAGTATTTT
TRBV7-3	NA	TRBJ2-4	few	CASSLIVGAKNIQYF	TGTGCCAGCAGCCTAATCGTGGGAGCCAAAAACATTCAGTACTTC
TRBV7-6	TRBD2	TRBJ2-1	NA	CASSLWASGSHNPNEQFF	TGTGCCAGCAGCTTATGGGCTAGCGGGAGCCACAATCCCAATGAGCAGTTCTTC
TRBV6-5	NA	TRBJ2-1	few	CASSYIGGEQFF	TGTGCCAGCAGTTACATTGGGGGTGAGCAGTTCTTC
TRBV6-2/TRBV6-3	TRBD1	TRBJ1-1	few	CASSSHADRVNTEAFF	TGTGCCAGCAGTTCCCACGCGGACAGGGTGAACACTGAAGCTTTCTTT
TRBV5-1	TRBD2	TRBJ2-1	NA	CASSLGLASSYNEQFF	TGCGCCAGCAGCCTGGGACTAGCGAGCTCCTACAATGAGCAGTTCTTC